The clone carrying this T cell receptor beta chain was seen a single time. Its antigen remains unknown. It was with a sample-barcoded 5' primer and a J-beta primer mix that a second PCR of about 7 to 12 cycles was run. TCRdb independently ran MiXCR on the 5' RACE reads; one entry per CDR3 protein. The repertoire consists of about 970,000 distinct CDR3 sequences, with roughly 51% occurring once and the leading ten covering about a fifth. These data belong to a study of blood T cells in healthy people across ages. Overall study findings and caveats: Underestimates were what the diversity estimates from one million T cells were considered to be. Donor CMV status, an unknown factor, possibly confounded changes in expanded clonotypes. The long-lived group displayed more naive CD4+ cells, plus higher diversity, than the aged donors did.

Trimming left V 5 bases short and J 6 bases short, with 18 bases between. The CDR3 covers 15 residues. CDR1 is SSHAT, CDR2 FNYEAQ, per germline (reference sequence). The chain recombines TRBV7-7 with TRBJ2-3; D is possibly TRBD2 (6 bases). Sequenced input: blood. The receptor's source is a woman aged 55-69 years in good health. For the CDR3, the DNA is TGTGCCAGCAGCCCGACCGGGACTTCCGGGGATACGCAGTATTTT. As protein: CASSPTGTSGDTQYF.